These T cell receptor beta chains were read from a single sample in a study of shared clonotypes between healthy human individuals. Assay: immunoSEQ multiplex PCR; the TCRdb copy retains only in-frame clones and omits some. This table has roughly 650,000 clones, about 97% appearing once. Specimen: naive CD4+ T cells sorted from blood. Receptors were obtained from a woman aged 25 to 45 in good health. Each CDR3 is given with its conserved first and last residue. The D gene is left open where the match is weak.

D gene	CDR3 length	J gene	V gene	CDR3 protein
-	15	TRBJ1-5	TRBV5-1	CASSLGGGSNQPQHF
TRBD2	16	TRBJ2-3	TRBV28	CASSLWASGRGHTQYF
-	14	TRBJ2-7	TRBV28	CASSFWSKGGEQYF
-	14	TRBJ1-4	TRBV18	CASSPPGYDEKLFF
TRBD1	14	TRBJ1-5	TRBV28	CATTGAANNQPQHF
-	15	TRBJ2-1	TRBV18	CASSRTGTEYNEQFF
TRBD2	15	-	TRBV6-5	CATNKIAGAGYEQYF
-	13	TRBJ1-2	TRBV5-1	CASSFQPGYGYTF
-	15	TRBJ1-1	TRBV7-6	CASSLRPRSNTEAFF
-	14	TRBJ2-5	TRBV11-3	CASSVGHPGETQYF
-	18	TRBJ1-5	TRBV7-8	CASSSDSRASYSNQPQHF
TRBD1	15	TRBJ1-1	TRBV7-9	CASSLRGTGGLGAFF
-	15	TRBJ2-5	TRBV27	CASSENLGPQETQYF
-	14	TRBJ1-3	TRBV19	CASSGPISGNTIYF
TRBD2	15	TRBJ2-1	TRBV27	CASSPRTRTYNEQFF
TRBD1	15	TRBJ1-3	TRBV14	CASSRVRGAGNTIYF
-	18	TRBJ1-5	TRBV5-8	CASSKNRGPGGRNQPQHF
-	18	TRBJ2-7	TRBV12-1	CASSHTADPGLALYEQYF
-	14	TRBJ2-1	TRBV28	CASSNTLTYNEQFF
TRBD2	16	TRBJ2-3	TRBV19	CASSTKRDGGTDTQYF
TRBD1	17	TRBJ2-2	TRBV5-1	CASSLTAGGANTGELFF
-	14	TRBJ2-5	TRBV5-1	CASSLAGPQETQYF
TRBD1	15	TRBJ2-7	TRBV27	CASSPLGGVSYEQYF
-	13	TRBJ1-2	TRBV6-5	CASSSGLNYGYTF
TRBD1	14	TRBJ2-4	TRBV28	CASSLYPGGNIQYF
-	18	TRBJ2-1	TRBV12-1	CASSPRLAGEYAYNEQFF
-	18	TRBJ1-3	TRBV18	CASSPRSGSTGGGNTIYF
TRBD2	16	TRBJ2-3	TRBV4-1	CASSRDSGRNTDTQYF
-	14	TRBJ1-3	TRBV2	CASSEQGSGNTIYF
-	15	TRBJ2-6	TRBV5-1	CASSLQAGGANVLTF
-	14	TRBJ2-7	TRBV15	CATQRGLADYEQYF
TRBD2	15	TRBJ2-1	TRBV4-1	CASSQDPAGGIEQFF
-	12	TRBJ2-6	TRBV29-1	CSTVSGANVLTF
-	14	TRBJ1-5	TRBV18	CASSLDRVFEPQHF
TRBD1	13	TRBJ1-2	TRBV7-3	CASSPGQGYGYTF
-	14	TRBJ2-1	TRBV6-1	CASIVDREHNEQFF
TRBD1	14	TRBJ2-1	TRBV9	CASSDGTGNNEQFF